The entry below describes one TCR beta chain. TCRdb's copy holds only in-frame clones and misses some; the assay was immunoSEQ multiplex PCR. There are around 9,500 clones in the sample; 88% occur only once, and roughly 10% lies in the top ten. This CDR3 contains 12 residues. The germline V gene encodes CDR1 SEHNR and CDR2 FQNEAQ (reference sequence). V was trimmed by 5 bases and J by 8 bases, leaving 9 bases between them. The data were obtained in a study of graft-versus-host responses after intestinal transplantation. The sequenced sample was PBMCs, obtained 240 to 250 days after intestinal transplant. The genes are TRBV7-9 and TRBJ2-2, with D unclear. The source of this sequence is a human patient who received an intestinal transplant, so some T cells may come from the graft donor. The chain's CDR3 is CASSIGEGELFF. The CDR3 nucleotides are TGTGCCAGCAGCATTGGAGAGGGGGAGCTGTTTTTT.